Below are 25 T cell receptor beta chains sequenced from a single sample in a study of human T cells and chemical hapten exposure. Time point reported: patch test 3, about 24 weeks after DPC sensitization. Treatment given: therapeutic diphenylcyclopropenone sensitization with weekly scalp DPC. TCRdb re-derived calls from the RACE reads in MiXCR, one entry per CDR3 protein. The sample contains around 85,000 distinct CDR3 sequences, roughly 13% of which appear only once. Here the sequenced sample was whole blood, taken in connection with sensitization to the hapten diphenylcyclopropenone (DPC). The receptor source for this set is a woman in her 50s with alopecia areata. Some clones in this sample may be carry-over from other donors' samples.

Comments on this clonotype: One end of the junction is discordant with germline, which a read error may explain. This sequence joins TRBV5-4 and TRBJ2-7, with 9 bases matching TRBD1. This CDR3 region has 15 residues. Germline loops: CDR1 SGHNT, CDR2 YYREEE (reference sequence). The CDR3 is CVSSLPGQGLFEQYF. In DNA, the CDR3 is TGTGTCAGCAGCTTACCGGGACAGGGTTTGTTCGAGCAGTACTTC. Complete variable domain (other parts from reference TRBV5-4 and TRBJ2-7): ETGVTQSPTHLIKTRGQQVTLRCSSQSGHNTVSWYQQALGQGPQFIFQYYREEENGRGNFPPRFSGLQFPNYSSELNVNALELDDSALYLCVSSLPGQGLFEQYFGPGTRLTVT.

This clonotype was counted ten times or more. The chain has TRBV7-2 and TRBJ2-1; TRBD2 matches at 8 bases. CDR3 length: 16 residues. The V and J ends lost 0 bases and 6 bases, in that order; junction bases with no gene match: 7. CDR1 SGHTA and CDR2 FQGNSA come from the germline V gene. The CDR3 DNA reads TGTGCCAGCAGCTTAGCCGGGACTAGGACGGGCAATGAGCAGTTCTTC. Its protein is CASSLAGTRTGNEQFF. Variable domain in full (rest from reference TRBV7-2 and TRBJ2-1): GAGVSQSPSNKVTEKGKDVELRCDPISGHTALYWYRQSLGQGLEFLIYFQGNSAPDKSGLPSDRFSAERTGGSVSTLTIQRTQQEDSAVYLCASSLAGTRTGNEQFFGPGTRLTVL.

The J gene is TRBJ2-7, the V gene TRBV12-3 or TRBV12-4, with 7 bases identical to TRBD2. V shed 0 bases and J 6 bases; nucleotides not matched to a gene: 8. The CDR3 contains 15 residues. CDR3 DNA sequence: TGTGCCAGCAGTTTAGCGCTCGCGGGAGTCCCCGAGCAGTACTTC. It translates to CASSLALAGVPEQYF.

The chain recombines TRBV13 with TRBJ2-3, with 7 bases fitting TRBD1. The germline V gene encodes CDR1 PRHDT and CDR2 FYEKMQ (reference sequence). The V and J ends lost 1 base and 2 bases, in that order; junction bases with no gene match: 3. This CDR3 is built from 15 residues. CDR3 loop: CASSLEGQPTDTQYF. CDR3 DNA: TGTGCCAGCAGCTTAGAGGGACAGCCCACAGATACGCAGTATTTT.

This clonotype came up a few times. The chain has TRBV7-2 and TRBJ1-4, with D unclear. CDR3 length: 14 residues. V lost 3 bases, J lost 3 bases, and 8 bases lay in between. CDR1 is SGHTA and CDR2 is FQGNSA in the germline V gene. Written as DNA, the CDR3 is TGTGCCAGCAGCTTGACGGCGGCTAATGAAAAACTGTTTTTT. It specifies CASSLTAANEKLFF. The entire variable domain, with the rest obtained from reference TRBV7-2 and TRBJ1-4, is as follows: GAGVSQSPSNKVTEKGKDVELRCDPISGHTALYWYRQSLGQGLEFLIYFQGNSAPDKSGLPSDRFSAERTGGSVSTLTIQRTQQEDSAVYLCASSLTAANEKLFFGSGTQLSVL.

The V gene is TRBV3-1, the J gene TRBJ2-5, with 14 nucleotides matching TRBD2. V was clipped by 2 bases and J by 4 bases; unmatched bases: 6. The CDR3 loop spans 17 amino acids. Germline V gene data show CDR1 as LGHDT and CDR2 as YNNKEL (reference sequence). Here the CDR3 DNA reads TGTGCCAGCAGCCAATCCGTAGGACTAGCGGGAGGAGAGACCCAGTACTTC. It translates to CASSQSVGLAGGETQYF.

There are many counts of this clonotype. This chain's CDR3 is CASSDVVREETQYF. CDR3 sequence (DNA): TGTGCCAGCAGTGATGTGGTCAGAGAAGAGACCCAGTACTTC. The chain employs TRBV2 and TRBJ2-5; D is unresolved. V lost 3 bases and J 3 bases, leaving 11 bases between the germline ends. Per the germline V gene, CDR1 is SNHLY and CDR2 is FYNNEI. The CDR3 sequence is 14 residues long.

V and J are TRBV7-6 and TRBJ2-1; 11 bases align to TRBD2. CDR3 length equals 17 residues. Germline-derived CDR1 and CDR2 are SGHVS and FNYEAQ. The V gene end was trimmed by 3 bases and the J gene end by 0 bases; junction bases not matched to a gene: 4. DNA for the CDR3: TGTGCCAGCAGCTTGGATACTAGCGGGAGCTCCTACAATGAGCAGTTCTTC. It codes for CASSLDTSGSSYNEQFF. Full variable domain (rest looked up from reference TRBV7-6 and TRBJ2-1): GAGVSQSPRYKVTKRGQDVALRCDPISGHVSLYWYRQALGQGPEFLTYFNYEAQQDKSGLPNDRFSAERPEGSISTLTIQRTEQRDSAMYRCASSLDTSGSSYNEQFFGPGTRLTVL.

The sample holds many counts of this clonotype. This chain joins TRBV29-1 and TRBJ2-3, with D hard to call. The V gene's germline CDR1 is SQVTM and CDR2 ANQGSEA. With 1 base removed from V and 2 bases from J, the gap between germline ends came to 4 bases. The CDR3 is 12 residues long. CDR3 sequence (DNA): TGCAGCGTTGAAGCGACCACAGATACGCAGTATTTT. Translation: CSVEATTDTQYF.

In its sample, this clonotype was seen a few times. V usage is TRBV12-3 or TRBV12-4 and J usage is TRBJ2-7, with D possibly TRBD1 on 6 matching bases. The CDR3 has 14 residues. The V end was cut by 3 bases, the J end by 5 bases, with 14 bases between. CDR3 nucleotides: TGTGCCAGCAGTTTTCGAGGGGGAAAAGACGAGCAGTACTTC. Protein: CASSFRGGKDEQYF.

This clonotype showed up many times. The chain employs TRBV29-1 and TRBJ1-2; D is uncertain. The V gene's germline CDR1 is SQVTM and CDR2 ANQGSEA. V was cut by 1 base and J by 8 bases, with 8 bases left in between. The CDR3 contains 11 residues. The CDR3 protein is CSVEAGLGYTF. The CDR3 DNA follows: TGCAGCGTTGAAGCTGGGCTCGGCTACACCTTC.

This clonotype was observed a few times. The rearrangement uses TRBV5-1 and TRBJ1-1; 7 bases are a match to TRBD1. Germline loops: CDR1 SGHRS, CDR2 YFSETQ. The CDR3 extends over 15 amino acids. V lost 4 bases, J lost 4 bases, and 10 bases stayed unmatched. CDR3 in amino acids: CASSLNSGGSTEAFF. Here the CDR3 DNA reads TGCGCCAGCAGCCTGAACTCAGGGGGGAGCACTGAAGCTTTCTTT.

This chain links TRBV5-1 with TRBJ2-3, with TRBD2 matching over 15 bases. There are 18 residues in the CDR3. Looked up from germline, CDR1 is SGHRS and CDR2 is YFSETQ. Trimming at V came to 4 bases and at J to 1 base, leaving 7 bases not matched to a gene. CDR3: CASSHGTSGRRGTDTQYF. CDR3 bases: TGCGCCAGCAGCCACGGGACTAGCGGGAGGAGGGGCACAGATACGCAGTATTTT.

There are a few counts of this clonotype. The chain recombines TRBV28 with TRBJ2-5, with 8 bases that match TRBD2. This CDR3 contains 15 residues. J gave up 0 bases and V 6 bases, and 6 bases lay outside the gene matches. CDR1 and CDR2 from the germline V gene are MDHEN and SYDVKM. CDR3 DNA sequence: TGTGCCAGCAGCAGAGTAGCGGGACACCAAGAGACCCAGTACTTC. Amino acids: CASSRVAGHQETQYF.

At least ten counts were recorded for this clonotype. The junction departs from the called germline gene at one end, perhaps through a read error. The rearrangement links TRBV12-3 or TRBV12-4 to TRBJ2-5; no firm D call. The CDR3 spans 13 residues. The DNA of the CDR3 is TGTGCCAGCAGCTTAGGTGCCCAAGAGACCCAGTACTTC. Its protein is CASSLGAQETQYF.

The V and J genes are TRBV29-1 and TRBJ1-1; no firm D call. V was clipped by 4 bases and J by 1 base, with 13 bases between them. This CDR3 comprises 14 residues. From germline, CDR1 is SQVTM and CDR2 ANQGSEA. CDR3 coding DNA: TGCAGCGTTGGGTTTGGAATCTCGAACACTGAAGCTTTCTTT. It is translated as CSVGFGISNTEAFF.

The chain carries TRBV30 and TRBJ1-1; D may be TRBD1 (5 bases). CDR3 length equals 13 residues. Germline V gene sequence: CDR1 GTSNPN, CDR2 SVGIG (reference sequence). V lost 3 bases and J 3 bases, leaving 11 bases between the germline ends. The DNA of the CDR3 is TGTGCCTGGAGAGCGGGGGATCACACTGAAGCTTTCTTT. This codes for CAWRAGDHTEAFF.

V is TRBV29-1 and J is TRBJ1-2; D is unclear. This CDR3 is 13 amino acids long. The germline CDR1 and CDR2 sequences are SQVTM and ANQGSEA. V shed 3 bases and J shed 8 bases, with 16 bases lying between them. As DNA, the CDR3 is TGCAGCGTTGACACCGGGCGGTCGGAGGGCTACACCTTC. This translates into CSVDTGRSEGYTF.

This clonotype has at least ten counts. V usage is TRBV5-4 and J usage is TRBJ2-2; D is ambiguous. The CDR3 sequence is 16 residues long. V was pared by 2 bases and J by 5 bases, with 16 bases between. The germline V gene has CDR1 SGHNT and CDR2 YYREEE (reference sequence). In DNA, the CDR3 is TGTGCCAGCAGCTTACAACACCGAGCTACGACCGGGGAGCTGTTTTTT. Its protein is CASSLQHRATTGELFF.

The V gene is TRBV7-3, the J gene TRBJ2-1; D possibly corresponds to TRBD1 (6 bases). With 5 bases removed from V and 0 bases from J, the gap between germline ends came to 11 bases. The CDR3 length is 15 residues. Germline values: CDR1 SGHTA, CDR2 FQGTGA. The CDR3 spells CASSPKTGSYNEQFF. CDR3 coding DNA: TGTGCCAGCAGCCCGAAGACAGGCTCCTACAATGAGCAGTTCTTC.

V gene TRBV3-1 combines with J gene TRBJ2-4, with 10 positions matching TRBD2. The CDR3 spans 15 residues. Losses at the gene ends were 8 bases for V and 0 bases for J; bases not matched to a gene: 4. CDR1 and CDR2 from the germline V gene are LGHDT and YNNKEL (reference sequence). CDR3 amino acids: CASLTSGVAKNIQYF. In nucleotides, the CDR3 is TGTGCCAGCCTCACTAGCGGGGTAGCCAAAAACATTCAGTACTTC.

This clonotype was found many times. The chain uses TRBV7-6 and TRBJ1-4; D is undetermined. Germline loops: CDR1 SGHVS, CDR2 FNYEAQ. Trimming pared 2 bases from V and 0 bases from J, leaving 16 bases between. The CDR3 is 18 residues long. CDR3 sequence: CASSLRLEVVATNEKLFF. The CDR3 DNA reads TGTGCCAGCAGCTTAAGATTGGAGGTCGTCGCAACTAATGAAAAACTGTTTTTT. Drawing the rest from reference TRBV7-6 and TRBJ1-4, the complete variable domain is GAGVSQSPRYKVTKRGQDVALRCDPISGHVSLYWYRQALGQGPEFLTYFNYEAQQDKSGLPNDRFSAERPEGSISTLTIQRTEQRDSAMYRCASSLRLEVVATNEKLFFGSGTQLSVL.

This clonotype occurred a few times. The CDR3 protein is CSAESPGHIGGYTF. Written as DNA, the CDR3 is TGCAGTGCTGAATCCCCGGGACATATCGGTGGCTACACCTTC. The rearrangement links TRBV20-1 to TRBJ1-2, with D possibly TRBD1 on 6 matching bases. V lost 5 bases and J lost 7, with 20 bases in between. Per germline, CDR1 DFQATT and CDR2 SNEGSKA (reference sequence). The CDR3 consists of 14 residues.

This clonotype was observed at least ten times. The CDR3 spells CASSIYRGPDNTEAFF. The CDR3 coding sequence is TGTGCCAGTAGTATTTATCGAGGCCCGGACAACACTGAAGCTTTCTTT. The chain uses TRBV19 and TRBJ1-1; D remains ambiguous. Germline lookup yields CDR1 LNHDA and CDR2 SQIVND (reference sequence). The CDR3 is made up of 16 amino acids. V was shortened by 3 bases and J by 2 bases, with 16 bases between the two germline ends.

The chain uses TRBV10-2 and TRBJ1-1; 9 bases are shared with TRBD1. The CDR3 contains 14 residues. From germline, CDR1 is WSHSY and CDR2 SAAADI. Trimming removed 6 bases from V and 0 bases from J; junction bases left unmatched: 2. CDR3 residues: CASRGTGMNTEAFF. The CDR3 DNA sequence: TGCGCCAGCAGGGGGACAGGGATGAACACTGAAGCTTTCTTT.